This TCR beta chain originates from a study of cytomegalovirus exposure and HLA in healthy donors. Broader study findings: Solely CMV serostatus was available to characterize immune exposure.

A note on this clone: The target antigen is unknown.

Germline assignment: CDR1 SGHAT and CDR2 FQNNGV. CDR3 length: 15 residues. V was pared by 6 bases and J by 0 bases, with 14 bases between. PCR employed 60 Vbeta and 13 Jbeta primers. Repertoires were generated with immunoSEQ multiplex PCR, while TCRdb's copy carries only in-frame clones and drops some. Of approximately 85,000 clones listed, about two thirds are singletons. The chain couples TRBV11-2 to TRBJ1-1; possibly TRBD1 for D (6 bases). The TCR comes from a woman in her 30s in good health and CMV-seropositive. Source material: PBMCs. The CDR3 loop is CASSPGTLMNTEAFF. The CDR3 coding sequence is TGTGCCAGCAGTCCCGGGACACTCATGAACACTGAAGCTTTCTTT.